One TCR beta chain is described in this entry. This entry belongs to a study of T cells in Graves' hyperthyroidism and ophthalmopathy. The definition of stable Graves' hyperthyroidism was no ophthalmopathy progression within 18 months. Patients were aged 18 to 65, had disease duration under 2 months, and had newly diagnosed hyperthyroidism. The PBMCs studied were ones that came from about 10 ml fresh peripheral blood. From RNA transcripts, TCR beta CDR3 regions were amplified. The HTBI primer set drove a first-round RT-PCR of the TCR CDR3. TCRdb re-called the multiplex PCR reads with MiXCR, one entry per CDR3 protein. The table lists around 280,000 distinct CDR3 sequences, roughly 13% of them singletons. This TCR was recovered from a woman in her thirties or forties with Graves' hyperthyroidism. The sequencing sample was made of blood.

The CDR3 loop reads CASSASGGNGETQYF. DNA of the CDR3: TGTGCCAGCAGCGCCTCGGGGGGGAACGGGGAGACCCAGTACTTC. The rearrangement joins TRBV9 to TRBJ2-5; 8 positions agree with TRBD2. The CDR3 has 15 residues. Trimming took 3 bases from V and 5 from J; bases not matched to a gene: 9. Germline V lookup: CDR1 SGDLS, CDR2 YYNGEE.